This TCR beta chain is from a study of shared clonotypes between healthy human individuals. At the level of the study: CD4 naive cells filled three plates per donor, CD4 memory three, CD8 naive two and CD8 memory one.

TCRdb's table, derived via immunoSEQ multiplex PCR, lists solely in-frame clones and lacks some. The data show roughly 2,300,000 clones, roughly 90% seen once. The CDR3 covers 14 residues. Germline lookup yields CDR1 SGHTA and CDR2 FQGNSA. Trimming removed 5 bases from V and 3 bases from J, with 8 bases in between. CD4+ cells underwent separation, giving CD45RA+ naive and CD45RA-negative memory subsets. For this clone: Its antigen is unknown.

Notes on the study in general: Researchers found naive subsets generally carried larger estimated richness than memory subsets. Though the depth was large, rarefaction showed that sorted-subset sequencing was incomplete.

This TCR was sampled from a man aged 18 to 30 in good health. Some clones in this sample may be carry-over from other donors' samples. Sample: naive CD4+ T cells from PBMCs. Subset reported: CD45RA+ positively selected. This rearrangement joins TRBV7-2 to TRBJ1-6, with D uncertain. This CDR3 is CASSQDFYNSPLHF. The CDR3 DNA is TGTGCCAGCAGCCAGGACTTCTATAATTCACCCCTCCACTTT. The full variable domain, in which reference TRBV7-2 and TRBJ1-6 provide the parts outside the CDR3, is GAGVSQSPSNKVTEKGKDVELRCDPISGHTALYWYRQSLGQGLEFLIYFQGNSAPDKSGLPSDRFSAERTGGSVSTLTIQRTQQEDSAVYLCASSQDFYNSPLHFGNGTRLTVT.